These T cell receptor beta chains were read from a single sample in a study of blood T cell repertoires in COVID-19. The data were produced by immunoSEQ multiplex PCR, yet TCRdb's version contains in-frame clones alone and is incomplete. The top ten hold about 2% of the sample, which has around 250,000 clones, roughly 90% seen once. Sequenced material: peripheral blood. The source of these receptors is a man between 25 and 39 years old who had recovered from COVID-19. Both conserved end residues are part of each CDR3. A D gene is named only where the DNA matches it firmly. Size is stated for part of the rows, as once, few or many counts, or as a class when the clone is expanded.

V gene,J gene,clone size,D gene,CDR3 protein,CDR3 DNA
TRBV4-2,TRBJ2-1,NA,NA,CASSQDGRGAGEQFF,TGTGCCAGCAGCCAAGATGGGAGGGGGGCCGGTGAGCAGTTCTTC
TRBV6-1,TRBJ1-3,NA,TRBD1,CASSGDYTGAGNTIYF,TGTGCCAGCAGTGGAGATTATACAGGGGCTGGAAACACCATATATTTT
TRBV10-3,TRBJ1-3,few,TRBD1,CAIRGVGQGSGTIYF,TGTGCCATCAGGGGCGTAGGACAGGGGTCCGGCACCATATATTTT
TRBV2,TRBJ1-1,NA,TRBD1,CASSWDRGNTEAFF,TGTGCCAGCAGTTGGGACAGGGGGAACACTGAAGCTTTCTTT
TRBV19,TRBJ2-3,NA,TRBD1,CATGQDPSTDTQYF,TGTGCCACAGGACAGGACCCTAGCACAGATACGCAGTATTTT
TRBV27,TRBJ1-5,NA,NA,CASASGTGGPPQHF,TGTGCCAGCGCCTCCGGGACCGGGGGACCGCCCCAGCATTTT
TRBV27,TRBJ2-1,NA,NA,CASSPDNEQFF,TGTGCCAGCAGTCCAGACAATGAGCAGTTCTTC
TRBV18,TRBJ1-4,NA,TRBD1,CASSPSLGGTGDEKLFF,TGTGCCAGCTCACCCTCGTTGGGGGGGACAGGGGATGAAAAACTGTTTTTT
TRBV5-1,TRBJ2-7,few,TRBD1,CASSLGPQDRGNEQYF,TGCGCCAGCAGCTTGGGACCCCAGGACAGGGGGAACGAGCAGTACTTC
TRBV1,TRBJ1-2,NA,NA,CTSSRGTDLDGYTF,TGCACCAGCAGCCGGGGGACAGATTTAGATGGCTACACCTTC
TRBV7-8,TRBJ2-3,NA,TRBD2,CASSPGLASDTQYF,TGTGCCAGCAGCCCGGGACTAGCCTCAGATACGCAGTATTTT